One sample yielded the 23 T cell receptor beta chains listed below, sequenced in a study of chronic HIV infection and antiretroviral therapy. TCRdb re-called the 5' RACE reads through MiXCR, storing one row per CDR3 protein. The data contain under 55,000 distinct CDR3 sequences, 15% to 20% of them singletons. Material for sequencing was peripheral blood. These receptors were collected from an adult who had HIV and had not received antiretroviral therapy, or was an uninfected healthy control (not recorded which).

This clonotype has only a few counts. The chain links TRBV4-1 to TRBJ1-3, with D perhaps matching TRBD1 (6 bases). Germline V gene sequence: CDR1 MGHRA, CDR2 YSYEKL. This CDR3 has 14 residues. Trimming took 1 base from V and 5 from J, leaving 9 bases between them. The DNA for the CDR3 is TGCGCCAGCAGCCAAGGACAGGAGAGAAACACCATATATTTT. Amino acid sequence: CASSQGQERNTIYF.

This clonotype was detected a few times. This chain joins TRBV3-1 and TRBJ1-1; D not certain. The CDR3 length is 12 residues. The V end was cut by 7 bases, the J end by 4 bases, with 10 bases between. CDR1 is LGHDT and CDR2 is YNNKEL in the germline V gene (reference sequence). The CDR3 spells CASTSYGTEAFF. The CDR3 DNA reads TGTGCCAGCACCAGCTATGGCACTGAAGCTTTCTTT.

This clonotype appeared a single time. The J gene is TRBJ2-4, the V gene TRBV5-1; TRBD2 matches at 7 bases. J gave up 1 base and V 4 bases, and 2 bases lay outside the gene matches. Germline CDR1 SGHRS, CDR2 YFSETQ. CDR3 length: 14 residues. As DNA, the CDR3 is TGCGCCAGCAGCCCGACTAGCGCCAAAAACATTCAGTACTTC. Its translation is CASSPTSAKNIQYF.

Concerning this clonotype: One end of the junction is discordant with germline, which a read error may explain. The V gene is TRBV28, the J gene TRBJ2-5; 7 bases are shared with TRBD1. Per the germline V gene, CDR1 is MDHEN and CDR2 is SYDVKM. The length of the CDR3 is 13 residues. The CDR3 DNA is TGTGCCAGCAATTTATGGACAGGAGAGACCCAGTACTTC. Translated: CASNLWTGETQYF.

This clonotype has only a few counts. The genes are TRBV2 and TRBJ1-2, with TRBD1 matching 8 bases. With 4 bases clipped from V and 8 bases from J, the junction kept 3 bases outside the gene matches. CDR3 length: 12 amino acids. CDR1 is SNHLY, CDR2 FYNNEI, per germline. The CDR3: CASSVQGVGYTF. The CDR3 region has the DNA TGTGCCAGCAGTGTACAGGGGGTCGGCTACACCTTC.

This clonotype came up a few times. The chain carries TRBV6-1 and TRBJ2-3, with 13 bases identical to TRBD2. Losses at the gene ends were 9 bases for V and 2 bases for J; bases not matched to a gene: 5. This CDR3 is built from 15 residues. Germline V gives CDR1 MNHNS, CDR2 SASEGT. This CDR3 reads CASRLAGGLTDTQYF. CDR3 nucleotides: TGTGCCAGTAGACTAGCGGGGGGTCTCACAGATACGCAGTATTTT.

The genes are TRBV28 and TRBJ1-1; no firm D call. Germline assignment: CDR1 MDHEN and CDR2 SYDVKM. There are 13 residues in the CDR3. Trimming shortened V by 10 bases and J by 1 base, and 13 bases separated the two germline ends. CDR3 nucleotide sequence: TGTGCCACTCTAGGGATCGGGAACACTGAAGCTTTCTTT. Its translation is CATLGIGNTEAFF.

This clonotype was found a few times. The CDR3 region is CSASGTGTSLGEQYF. CDR3 nucleotide sequence: TGCAGTGCTAGTGGGACCGGGACTTCGCTTGGGGAGCAGTACTTC. The chain joins TRBV20-1 to TRBJ2-7; a weak D match, TRBD2 (6 bases). This CDR3 spans 15 amino acids. Germline CDR1 DFQATT, CDR2 SNEGSKA (reference sequence). Trimming removed 3 bases from V and 7 bases from J, with 22 bases in between.

This clonotype was seen many times. The rearrangement uses TRBV29-1 and TRBJ2-7; TRBD1 might be the D (6 bases). Trimming stripped 6 bases from V and 2 bases from J, with 8 bases between. The CDR3 loop spans 11 amino acids. CDR1 and CDR2 (germline): SQVTM, ANQGSEA. The CDR3 sequence is CSVRGAYEQYF. Here the CDR3 DNA reads TGCAGCGTCAGGGGCGCCTACGAGCAGTACTTC.

The chain joins TRBV11-1 to TRBJ2-1, with 9 bases fitting TRBD1. V shed 1 base and J 7 bases; nucleotides not matched to a gene: 5. Germline CDR1 is SGHAT and CDR2 is FQDESV (reference sequence). This CDR3 is built from 15 residues. Here the CDR3 DNA reads TGTGCCAGCAGCTTAGGGGGCGGGACAGGGAATGAGCAGTTCTTC. It codes for CASSLGGGTGNEQFF.

The rearrangement joins TRBV4-1 to TRBJ2-7; D is unclear. CDR3 length equals 13 residues. Germline CDR1 and CDR2: MGHRA and YSYEKL. Trimming shortened V by 2 bases and J by 0 bases, and 5 bases separated the two germline ends. In DNA, the CDR3 is TGCGCCAGCAGCCAAAAAGACTCCTACGAGCAGTACTTC. Encoded protein: CASSQKDSYEQYF.

The chain combines TRBV7-2 with TRBJ2-2, with D perhaps matching TRBD2 (6 bases). Per the germline V gene, CDR1 is SGHTA and CDR2 is FQGNSA. The CDR3 contains 14 residues. With 5 bases removed from V and 1 base from J, the gap between germline ends came to 8 bases. The chain's CDR3 is CASSRGWNTGELFF. The DNA of the CDR3 is TGTGCCAGCAGCCGGGGGTGGAACACCGGGGAGCTGTTTTTT.

The gene calls are TRBV4-1 and TRBJ2-1; 12 nucleotides agree with TRBD2. V lost 4 bases to trimming and J lost 10 bases; unmatched junction nucleotides: 17. This CDR3 has 18 residues. The germline V gene has CDR1 MGHRA and CDR2 YSYEKL. The CDR3 nucleotides are TGCGCCAGCAGCCCTACCCACATAAGGACTAGCGGGGAGCGGGAGCAGTTCTTC. This translates into CASSPTHIRTSGEREQFF.

This chain uses TRBV4-2 with TRBJ1-1, with TRBD1 as a possible D gene (6 bases). The CDR3 contains 16 residues. From germline, CDR1 is LGHNA and CDR2 YNFKEQ. V lost 0 bases and J lost 1, with 12 bases in between. The CDR3 bases are TGTGCCAGCAGCCAAGATCGCAACAGGGAGAACACTGAAGCTTTCTTT. Residues: CASSQDRNRENTEAFF.

This clonotype was recorded a few times. V gene TRBV11-1 combines with J gene TRBJ1-3; D is unresolved. The germline V gene has CDR1 SGHAT and CDR2 FQDESV (reference sequence). The CDR3 spans 15 residues. Trimming left V 6 bases short and J 0 bases short, with 12 bases between. The CDR3 coding sequence is TGTGCCAGCAGACAGACCCTGAGCTCTGGAAACACCATATATTTT. The encoded protein is CASRQTLSSGNTIYF.

This clonotype was detected only a few times. The chain has TRBV28 and TRBJ2-3; 7 bases agree with TRBD2. From germline, CDR1 is MDHEN and CDR2 SYDVKM. The CDR3 totals 17 residues. The trim removed 2 bases at V and 2 bases at J, leaving 10 bases unmatched. The CDR3 sequence: CASSLPRRGSLTDTQYF. DNA of the CDR3: TGTGCCAGCAGTTTACCGAGGCGCGGGAGTCTCACAGATACGCAGTATTTT.

The genes are TRBV29-1 and TRBJ2-5, with unresolved D. The germline CDR1 and CDR2 sequences are SQVTM and ANQGSEA. Trimming took 8 bases from V and 1 from J, leaving 8 bases between them. The CDR3 length is 11 residues. The DNA of the CDR3 is TGCAGCCTCGGGTCCCAAGAGACCCAGTACTTC. This translates into CSLGSQETQYF. Full variable domain (remainder filled in from reference TRBV29-1 and TRBJ2-5): SAVISQKPSRDICQRGTSLTIQCQVDSQVTMMFWYRQQPGQSLTLIATANQGSEATYESGFVIDKFPISRPNLTFSTLTVSNMSPEDSSIYLCSLGSQETQYFGPGTRLLVL.

This clonotype was counted only a few times. The CDR3 coding sequence is TGCAGCGTTGAAATCAGGCAGGGGTACGAGCAGTACTTC. Amino acid sequence: CSVEIRQGYEQYF. The chain employs TRBV29-1 and TRBJ2-7, with D possibly being TRBD1 (6 bases). This CDR3 spans 13 amino acids. V was pared by 2 bases and J by 4 bases, with 12 bases between. In germline, CDR1 is SQVTM, CDR2 ANQGSEA.

The chain is built from TRBV28 and TRBJ2-2; D is ambiguous. CDR3 length equals 14 residues. The germline CDR1 and CDR2 sequences are MDHEN and SYDVKM. The V end was cut by 5 bases, the J end by 3 bases, with 10 bases between. The CDR3 nucleotides are TGTGCCAGCAGTGTTTGGACCTACACCGGGGAGCTGTTTTTT. It is translated as CASSVWTYTGELFF.

This rearrangement joins TRBV5-5 to TRBJ1-6; the match to TRBD1 covers 10 bases. This CDR3 is 15 amino acids long. In germline, CDR1 is SGHKS, CDR2 YYEKEE (reference sequence). After removal of 3 bases from V and 7 bases from J, the junction contained 4 bases not matched to a gene. CDR3 sequence (DNA): TGTGCCAGCAGCTCCCGGACAGGGGGGAATTCACCCCTCCACTTT. The encoded protein is CASSSRTGGNSPLHF.

There are a few counts of this clonotype. The chain joins TRBV6-5 to TRBJ2-1, with 12 bases lining up with TRBD2. The CDR3 runs 15 residues. J gave up 3 bases and V 6 bases, and 3 bases lay outside the gene matches. Germline V gene data show CDR1 as MNHEY and CDR2 as SVGAGI. The CDR3 region is CASRRTSGVYNEQFF. The CDR3 DNA reads as TGTGCCAGCAGAAGGACTAGCGGGGTCTACAATGAGCAGTTCTTC.

CDR3 protein: CASSFGQGYEQYF. DNA for the CDR3: TGTGCCAGCAGTTTCGGACAGGGCTACGAGCAGTACTTC. V and J are TRBV28 and TRBJ2-7, with 8 nucleotides matching TRBD1. J gave up 3 bases and V 3 bases, and 1 base lay outside the gene matches. This CDR3 spans 13 amino acids. CDR1 and CDR2 (germline): MDHEN, SYDVKM.

The genes are TRBV5-1 and TRBJ2-5; D is possibly TRBD2 (5 bases). CDR3 size: 13 residues. The germline gives CDR1 SGHRS, CDR2 YFSETQ. Trimming cost V 3 bases and J 3 bases, with 9 bases left between them. The CDR3 protein is CASSSYGEETQYF. CDR3 DNA sequence: TGCGCCAGCAGCTCATACGGGGAAGAGACCCAGTACTTC.